This T cell receptor beta chain appears in the sequencing data of a study of T-cell reconstitution after alpha-beta-depleted transplantation in children. Whole-study results and caveats: Expanded graft clones numbering several hundred reportedly gave rise to alpha-beta T cells about two months after transplant.

Per the germline V gene, CDR1 is SGHRS and CDR2 is YFSETQ. Trimming stripped 4 bases from V and 1 base from J, with 17 bases between. The CDR3 contains 16 residues. Of note for this clonotype: What it recognizes is unknown.

TCRbeta library construction was performed incorporating unique molecular identifiers. Via MiXCR, TCRdb re-called the PCR reads, giving one row per CDR3 protein. The sample holds some 830,000 distinct CDR3 sequences, 16% seen once. Here the sequenced sample was PBMCs, mostly from graft donor cells, taken 360 days after TCRalphabeta/CD19-depleted stem cell transplant. J is TRBJ2-5 and V is TRBV5-1; weak D call: TRBD1 (5 bases). The sequence derives from a male patient between 10 and 17 years old who had a stem cell transplant for acute lymphoblastic leukemia, so the T cells may come from the graft donor. The CDR3, as DNA: TGCGCCAGCAGCCTCGCCCGCAGGGTTTTCCAAGAGACCCAGTACTTC. This translates into CASSLARRVFQETQYF.